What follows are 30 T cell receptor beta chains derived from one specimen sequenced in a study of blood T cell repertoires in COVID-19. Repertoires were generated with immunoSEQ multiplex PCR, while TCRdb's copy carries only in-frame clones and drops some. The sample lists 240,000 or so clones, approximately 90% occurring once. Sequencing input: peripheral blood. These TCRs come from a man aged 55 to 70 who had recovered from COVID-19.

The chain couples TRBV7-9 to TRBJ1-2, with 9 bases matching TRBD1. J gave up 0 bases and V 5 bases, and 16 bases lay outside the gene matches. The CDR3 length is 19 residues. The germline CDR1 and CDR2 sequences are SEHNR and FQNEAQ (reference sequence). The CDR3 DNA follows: TGTGCCAGCAGCCCAAGGAATAAGGGACAGGGAAAGACTAACTATGGCTACACCTTC. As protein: CASSPRNKGQGKTNYGYTF.

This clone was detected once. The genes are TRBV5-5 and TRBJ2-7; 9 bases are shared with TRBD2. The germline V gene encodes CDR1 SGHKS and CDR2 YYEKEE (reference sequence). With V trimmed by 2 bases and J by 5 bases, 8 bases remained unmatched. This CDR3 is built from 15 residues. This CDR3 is CASSLVIAGVNEQYF. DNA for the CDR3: TGTGCCAGCAGCTTAGTGATAGCGGGGGTCAACGAGCAGTACTTC.

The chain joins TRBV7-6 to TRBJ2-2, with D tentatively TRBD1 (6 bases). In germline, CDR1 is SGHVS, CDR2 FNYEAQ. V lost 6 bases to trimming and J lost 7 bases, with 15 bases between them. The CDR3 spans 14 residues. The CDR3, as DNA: TGTGCCAGCAGTTGGGGGCAGGGTAGCGGGGAGCTGTTTTTT. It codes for CASSWGQGSGELFF.

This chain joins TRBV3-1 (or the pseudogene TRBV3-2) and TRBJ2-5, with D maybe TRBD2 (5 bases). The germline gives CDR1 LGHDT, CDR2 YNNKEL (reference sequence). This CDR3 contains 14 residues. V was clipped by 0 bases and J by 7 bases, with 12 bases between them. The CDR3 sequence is CASSQDWLAWTQYF. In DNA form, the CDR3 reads TGTGCCAGCAGCCAAGATTGGCTAGCTTGGACCCAGTACTTC.

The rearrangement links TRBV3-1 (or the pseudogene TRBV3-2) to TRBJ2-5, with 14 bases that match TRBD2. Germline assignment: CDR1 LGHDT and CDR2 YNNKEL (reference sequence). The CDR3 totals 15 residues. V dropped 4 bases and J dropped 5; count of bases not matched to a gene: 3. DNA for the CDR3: TGTGCCAGCAGCCCGGGGACTAGCGGGGGTGAGACCCAGTACTTC. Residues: CASSPGTSGGETQYF.

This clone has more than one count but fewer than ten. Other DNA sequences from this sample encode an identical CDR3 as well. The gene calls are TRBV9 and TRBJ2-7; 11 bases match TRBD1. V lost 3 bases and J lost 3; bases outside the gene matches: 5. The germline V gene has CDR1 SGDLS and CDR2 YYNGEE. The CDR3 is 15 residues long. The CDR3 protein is CASSAGTGGFYEQYF. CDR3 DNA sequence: TGTGCCAGCAGCGCTGGGACAGGGGGATTCTACGAGCAGTACTTC.

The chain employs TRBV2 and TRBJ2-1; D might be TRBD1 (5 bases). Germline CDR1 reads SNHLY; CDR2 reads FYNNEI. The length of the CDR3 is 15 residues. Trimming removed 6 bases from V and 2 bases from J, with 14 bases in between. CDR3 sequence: CASRSRESAYNEQFF. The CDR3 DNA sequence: TGTGCCAGCAGATCCAGGGAAAGCGCCTACAATGAGCAGTTCTTC.

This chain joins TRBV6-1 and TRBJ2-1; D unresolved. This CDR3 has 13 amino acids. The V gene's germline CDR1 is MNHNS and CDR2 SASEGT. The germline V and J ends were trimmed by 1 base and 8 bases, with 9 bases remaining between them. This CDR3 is CASSEVDEDEQFF. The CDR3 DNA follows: TGTGCCAGCAGTGAAGTTGACGAGGATGAGCAGTTCTTC.

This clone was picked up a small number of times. The DNA of the CDR3 is TGCAGCGTTGGGGACACATACGAGCAGTACTTC. Its protein product is CSVGDTYEQYF. V gene TRBV29-1 combines with J gene TRBJ2-7, with D maybe TRBD1 (6 bases). The CDR3 is 11 amino acids. CDR1 SQVTM and CDR2 ANQGSEA come from the germline V gene. Trimming shortened V by 4 bases and J by 4 bases, and 8 bases separated the two germline ends.

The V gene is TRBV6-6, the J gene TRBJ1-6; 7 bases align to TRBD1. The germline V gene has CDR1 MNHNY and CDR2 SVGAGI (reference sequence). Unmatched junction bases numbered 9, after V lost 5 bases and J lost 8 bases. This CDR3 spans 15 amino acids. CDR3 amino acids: CASSIRQGDYSPLHF. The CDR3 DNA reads TGTGCCAGCAGTATCCGACAGGGTGACTATTCACCCCTCCACTTT.

The chain's CDR3 is CASSDPLRGNTDTQYF. CDR3 nucleotide sequence: TGTGCCAGCAGCGACCCACTTCGGGGGAACACAGATACGCAGTATTTT. The V and J genes are TRBV11-2 and TRBJ2-3; perhaps TRBD2 as D (6 bases). Trimming removed 5 bases from V and 2 bases from J, with 17 bases in between. Germline assignment: CDR1 SGHAT and CDR2 FQNNGV. The length of the CDR3 is 16 residues.

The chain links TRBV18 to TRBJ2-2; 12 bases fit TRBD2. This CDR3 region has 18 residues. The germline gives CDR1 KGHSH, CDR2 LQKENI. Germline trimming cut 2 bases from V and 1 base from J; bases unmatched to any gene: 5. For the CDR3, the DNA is TGTGCCAGCTCACCAAGACTAGCGGGGGCCGTGAACACCGGGGAGCTGTTTTTT. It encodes CASSPRLAGAVNTGELFF. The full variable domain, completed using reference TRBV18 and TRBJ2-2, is NAGVMQNPRHLVRRRGQEARLRCSPMKGHSHVYWYRQLPEEGLKFMVYLQKENIIDESGMPKERFSAEFPKEGPSILRIQQVVRGDSAAYFCASSPRLAGAVNTGELFFGEGSRLTVL.

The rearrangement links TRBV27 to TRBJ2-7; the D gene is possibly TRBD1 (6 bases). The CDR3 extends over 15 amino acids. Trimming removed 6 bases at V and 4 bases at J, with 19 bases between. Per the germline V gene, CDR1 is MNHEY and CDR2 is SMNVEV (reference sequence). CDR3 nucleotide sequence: TGTGCCAGCAGGACAAAATGGACAGCCGAATACGAGCAGTACTTC. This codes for CASRTKWTAEYEQYF.

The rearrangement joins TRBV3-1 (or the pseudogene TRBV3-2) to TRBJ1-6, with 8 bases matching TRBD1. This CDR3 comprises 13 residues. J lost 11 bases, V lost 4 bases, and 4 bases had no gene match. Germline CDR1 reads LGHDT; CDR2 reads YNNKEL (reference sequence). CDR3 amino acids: CASSRQGTTPLHF. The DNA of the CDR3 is TGTGCCAGCAGCCGACAGGGGACGACACCCCTCCACTTT.

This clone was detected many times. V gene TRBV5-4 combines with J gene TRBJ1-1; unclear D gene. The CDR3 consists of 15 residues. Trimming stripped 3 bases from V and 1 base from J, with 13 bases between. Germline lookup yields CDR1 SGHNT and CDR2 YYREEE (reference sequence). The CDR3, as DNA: TGTGCCAGCAGCTCCCAAGTACAGAAGAACACTGAAGCTTTCTTT. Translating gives CASSSQVQKNTEAFF.

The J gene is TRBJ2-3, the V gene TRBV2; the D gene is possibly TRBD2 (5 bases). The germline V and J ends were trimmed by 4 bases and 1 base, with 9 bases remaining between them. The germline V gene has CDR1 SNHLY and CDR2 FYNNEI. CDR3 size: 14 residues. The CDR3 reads CASSVTRGTDTQYF. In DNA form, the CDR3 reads TGTGCCAGCAGTGTGACGCGGGGCACAGATACGCAGTATTTT.

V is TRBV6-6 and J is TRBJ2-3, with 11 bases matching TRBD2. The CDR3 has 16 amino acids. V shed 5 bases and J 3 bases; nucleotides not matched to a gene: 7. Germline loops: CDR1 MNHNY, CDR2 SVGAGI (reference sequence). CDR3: CASSRRTSGGTDTQYF. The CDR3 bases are TGTGCCAGCAGTCGAAGAACTAGCGGGGGAACAGATACGCAGTATTTT.

DNA of the CDR3: TGTGCCACCAACAGCGGGGGGGATGGCACAGATACGCAGTATTTT. Translation gives CATNSGGDGTDTQYF. The chain carries TRBV6-5 and TRBJ2-3; 10 bases match TRBD2. After removal of 10 bases from V and 1 base from J, the junction contained 8 bases not matched to a gene. Germline CDR1 reads MNHEY; CDR2 reads SVGAGI. This CDR3 comprises 15 residues.

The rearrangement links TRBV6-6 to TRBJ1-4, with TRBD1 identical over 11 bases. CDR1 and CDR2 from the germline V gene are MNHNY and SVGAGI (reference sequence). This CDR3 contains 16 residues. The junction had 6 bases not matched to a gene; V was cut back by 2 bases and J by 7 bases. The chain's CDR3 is CASSYLIGTGGEKLFF. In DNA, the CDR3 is TGTGCCAGCAGTTACCTCATAGGGACAGGGGGTGAAAAACTGTTTTTT.

For the CDR3, the DNA is TGTGCCAGCAGCTTGGATGCGGGGGGGCCCTCCTACAATGAGCAGTTCTTC. Translated: CASSLDAGGPSYNEQFF. The chain recombines TRBV5-4 with TRBJ2-1; 9 bases fit TRBD2. Germline V CDR1 and CDR2: SGHNT, YYREEE (reference sequence). The CDR3 consists of 17 residues. J lost 0 bases, V lost 0 bases, and 4 bases had no gene match.

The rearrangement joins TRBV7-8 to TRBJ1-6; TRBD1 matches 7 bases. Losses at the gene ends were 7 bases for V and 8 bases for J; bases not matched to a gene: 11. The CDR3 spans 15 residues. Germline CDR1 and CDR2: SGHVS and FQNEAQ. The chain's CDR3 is CASTKGGRDDSPLHF. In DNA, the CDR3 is TGTGCCAGCACCAAAGGGGGCAGGGACGATTCACCCCTCCACTTT.

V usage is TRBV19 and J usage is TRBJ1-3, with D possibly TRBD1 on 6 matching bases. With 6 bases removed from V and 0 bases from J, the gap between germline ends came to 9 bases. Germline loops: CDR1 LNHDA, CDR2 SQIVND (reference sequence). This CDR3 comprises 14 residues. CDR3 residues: CASRGANSGNTIYF. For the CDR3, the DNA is TGTGCCAGTAGGGGGGCCAACTCTGGAAACACCATATATTTT. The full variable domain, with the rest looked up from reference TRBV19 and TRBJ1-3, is DGGITQSPKYLFRKEGQNVTLSCEQNLNHDAMYWYRQDPGQGLRLIYYSQIVNDFQKGDIAEGYSVSREKKESFPLTVTSAQKNPTAFYLCASRGANSGNTIYFGEGSWLTVV.

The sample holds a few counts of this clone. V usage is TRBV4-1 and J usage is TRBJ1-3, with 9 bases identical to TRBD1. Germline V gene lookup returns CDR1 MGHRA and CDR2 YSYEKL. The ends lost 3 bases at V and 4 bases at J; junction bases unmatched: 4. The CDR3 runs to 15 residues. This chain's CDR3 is CASSQGTGTGNTIYF. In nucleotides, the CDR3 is TGCGCCAGCAGCCAGGGGACAGGGACCGGAAACACCATATATTTT.

The CDR3 protein is CASRDWGNQPQHF. The DNA for the CDR3 is TGTGCCAGCAGGGACTGGGGCAATCAGCCCCAGCATTTT. V and J are TRBV6-5 and TRBJ1-5; D is uncertain. V was clipped by 6 bases and J by 2 bases, with 8 bases between them. CDR1 MNHEY and CDR2 SVGAGI come from the germline V gene. The CDR3 spans 13 residues.

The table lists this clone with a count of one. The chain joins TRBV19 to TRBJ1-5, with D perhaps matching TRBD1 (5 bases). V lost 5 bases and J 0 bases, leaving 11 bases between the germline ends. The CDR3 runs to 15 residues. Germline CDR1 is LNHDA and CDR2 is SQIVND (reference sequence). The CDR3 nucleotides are TGTGCCAGTAGTTGGGGCGGGAATAGCAATCAGCCCCAGCATTTT. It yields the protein CASSWGGNSNQPQHF.

CDR3 sequence: CASSLLGQGLTEQFF. CDR3 DNA sequence: TGCGCCAGCAGCTTGTTGGGACAGGGTTTGACTGAGCAGTTCTTC. The chain links TRBV5-1 to TRBJ2-1, with 9 bases aligning to TRBD1. Per germline, CDR1 SGHRS and CDR2 YFSETQ. V gave up 1 base and J gave up 9 bases; unmatched junction bases: 8. The CDR3 runs to 15 residues.

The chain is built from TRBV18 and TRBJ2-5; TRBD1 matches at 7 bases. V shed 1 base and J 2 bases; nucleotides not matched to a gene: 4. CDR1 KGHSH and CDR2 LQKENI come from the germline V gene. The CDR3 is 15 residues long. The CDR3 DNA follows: TGTGCCAGCTCACCACAACAGGGGTCTCAAGAGACCCAGTACTTC. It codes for CASSPQQGSQETQYF.

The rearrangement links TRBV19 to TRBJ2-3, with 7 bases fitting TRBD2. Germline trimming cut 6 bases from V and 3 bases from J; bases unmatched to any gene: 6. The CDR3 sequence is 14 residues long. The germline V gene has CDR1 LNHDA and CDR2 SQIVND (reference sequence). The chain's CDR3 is CASRSGRGTDTQYF. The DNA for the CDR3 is TGTGCCAGTAGGTCAGGGAGGGGAACAGATACGCAGTATTTT.

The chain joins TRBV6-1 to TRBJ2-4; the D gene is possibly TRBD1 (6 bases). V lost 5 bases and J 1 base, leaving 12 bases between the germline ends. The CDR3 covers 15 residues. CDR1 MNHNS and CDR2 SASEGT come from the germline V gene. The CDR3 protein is CASSTQGLAKNIQYF. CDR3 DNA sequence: TGTGCCAGCAGTACCCAGGGGTTGGCCAAAAACATTCAGTACTTC.

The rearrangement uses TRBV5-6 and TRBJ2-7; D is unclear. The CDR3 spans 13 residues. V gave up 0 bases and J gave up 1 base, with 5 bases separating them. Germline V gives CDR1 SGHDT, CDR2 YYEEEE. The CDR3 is CASSLAGSYEQYV. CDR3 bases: TGTGCCAGCAGCTTGGCAGGATCCTACGAGCAGTACGTC.